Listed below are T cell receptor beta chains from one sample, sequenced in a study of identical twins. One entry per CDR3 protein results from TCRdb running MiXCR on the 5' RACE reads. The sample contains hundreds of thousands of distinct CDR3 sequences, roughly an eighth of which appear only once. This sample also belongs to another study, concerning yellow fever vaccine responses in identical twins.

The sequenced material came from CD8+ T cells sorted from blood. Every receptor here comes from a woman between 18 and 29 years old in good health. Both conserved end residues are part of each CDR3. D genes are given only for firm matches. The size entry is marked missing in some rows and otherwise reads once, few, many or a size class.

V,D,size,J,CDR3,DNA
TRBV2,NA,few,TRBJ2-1,CASRVRQGESSFPYNEQFF,TGTGCCAGCAGAGTTCGGCAGGGCGAGTCCTCCTTTCCCTACAATGAGCAGTTCTTC
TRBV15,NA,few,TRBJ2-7,CATSREQDEQYF,TGTGCCACCAGCAGAGAACAAGACGAGCAGTACTTC
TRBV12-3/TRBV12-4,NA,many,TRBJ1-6,CASSVQGGVSSPLHF,TGTGCCAGCAGTGTACAGGGTGGGGTGAGTTCACCCCTCCACTTT
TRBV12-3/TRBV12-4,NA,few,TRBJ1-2,CASSPADYGYTF,TGTGCCAGCAGCCCCGCCGATTATGGCTACACCTTC
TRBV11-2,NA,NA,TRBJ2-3,CASSSTEYTDTQYF,TGTGCCAGCAGCTCCACAGAATACACAGATACGCAGTATTTT
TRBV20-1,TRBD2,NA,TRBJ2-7,CSASSSGDPYEQYF,TGCAGTGCTAGTTCTAGCGGAGACCCCTACGAGCAGTACTTC
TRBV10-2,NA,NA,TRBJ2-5,CASSESASGPQETQYF,TGCGCCAGCAGTGAAAGTGCATCGGGGCCACAAGAGACCCAGTACTTC
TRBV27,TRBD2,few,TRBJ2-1,CASSLYPSGSYNEQFF,TGTGCCAGCAGTTTATACCCTAGCGGGTCCTACAATGAGCAGTTCTTC
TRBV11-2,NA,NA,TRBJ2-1,CASSLVWVWQGRDEQFF,TGTGCCAGCAGCTTAGTTTGGGTTTGGCAGGGACGGGATGAGCAGTTCTTC
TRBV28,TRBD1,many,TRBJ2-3,CASSLSRGIEDTQYF,TGTGCCAGCAGTTTGTCCAGGGGGATTGAAGATACGCAGTATTTT
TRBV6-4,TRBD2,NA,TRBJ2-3,CASSQAGGADTQYF,TGTGCCAGCAGCCAAGCGGGGGGGGCAGATACGCAGTATTTT
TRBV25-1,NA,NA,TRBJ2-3,CASSDTGGADTQYF,TGTGCCAGCAGTGATACAGGAGGAGCAGATACGCAGTATTTT
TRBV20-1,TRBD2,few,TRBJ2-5,CSARSGTSGGAQYF,TGCAGTGCTAGATCCGGGACTAGCGGGGGGGCCCAGTACTTC
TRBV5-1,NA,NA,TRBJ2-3,CASSLESASTDTQYF,TGCGCCAGCAGCTTGGAATCGGCTAGCACAGATACGCAGTATTTT
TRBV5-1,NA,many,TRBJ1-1,CASSLYRGTEAFF,TGCGCCAGCAGCTTGTATAGGGGGACTGAAGCTTTCTTT
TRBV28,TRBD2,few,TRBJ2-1,CASSLPIYGLAVYNEQFF,TGTGCCAGCAGTTTACCTATATATGGGCTAGCGGTCTACAATGAGCAGTTCTTC
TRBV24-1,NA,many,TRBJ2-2,CASSAGTPNTGELFF,TGTGCCTCGTCAGCCGGGACACCGAACACCGGGGAGCTGTTTTTT
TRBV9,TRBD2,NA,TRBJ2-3,CASSPGLGYTDTQYF,TGTGCCAGCAGCCCGGGACTAGGGTACACAGATACGCAGTATTTT
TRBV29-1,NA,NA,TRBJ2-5,CSVVEGGETQYF,TGCAGCGTTGTTGAGGGGGGAGAGACCCAGTACTTC
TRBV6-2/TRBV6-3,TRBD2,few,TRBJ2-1,CASSSRTSGVLYNEQFF,TGTGCCAGCAGTAGCCGGACTAGCGGGGTACTATACAATGAGCAGTTCTTC
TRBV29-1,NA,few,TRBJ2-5,CSVVAETQYF,TGCAGCGTTGTCGCGGAGACCCAGTACTTC
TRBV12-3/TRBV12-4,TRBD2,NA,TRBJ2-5,CASSLSSGRAEGETQYF,TGTGCCAGCAGTTTAAGTAGCGGGAGGGCCGAGGGAGAGACCCAGTACTTC
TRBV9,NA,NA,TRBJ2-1,CASSPLAEQFF,TGTGCCAGCAGCCCTCTTGCGGAGCAGTTCTTC
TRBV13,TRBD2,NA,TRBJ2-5,CASSPRTSSKETQYF,TGTGCCAGCAGCCCTCGGACTAGTTCGAAAGAGACCCAGTACTTC
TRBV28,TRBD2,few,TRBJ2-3,CASRGAGISTDTQYF,TGTGCCAGCAGAGGAGCGGGAATAAGCACAGATACGCAGTATTTT
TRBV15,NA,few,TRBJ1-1,CATSRDEGIAFF,TGTGCCACCAGCAGAGATGAGGGGATTGCTTTCTTT
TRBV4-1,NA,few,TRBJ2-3,CASSLLLGSGTDTQYF,TGCGCCAGCAGCCTTTTACTCGGTTCCGGCACAGATACGCAGTATTTT